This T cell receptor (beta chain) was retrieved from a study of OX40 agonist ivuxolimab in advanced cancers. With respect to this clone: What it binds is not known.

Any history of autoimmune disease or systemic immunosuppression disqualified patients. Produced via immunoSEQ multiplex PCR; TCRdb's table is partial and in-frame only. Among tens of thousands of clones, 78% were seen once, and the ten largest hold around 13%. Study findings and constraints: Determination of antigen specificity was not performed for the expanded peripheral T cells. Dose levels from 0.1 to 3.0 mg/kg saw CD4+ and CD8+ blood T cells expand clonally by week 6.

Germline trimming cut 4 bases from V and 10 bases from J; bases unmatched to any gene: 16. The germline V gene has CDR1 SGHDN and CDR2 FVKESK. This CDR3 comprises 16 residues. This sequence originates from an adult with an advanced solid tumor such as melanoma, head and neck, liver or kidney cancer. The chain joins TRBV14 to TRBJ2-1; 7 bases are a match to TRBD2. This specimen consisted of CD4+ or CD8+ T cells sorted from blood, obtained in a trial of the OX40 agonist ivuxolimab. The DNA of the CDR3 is TGTGCCAGCAGCCCCCCCCAGTCTAGCGGTGCCCAGGAGCAGTTCTTC. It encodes CASSPPQSSGAQEQFF.